The present entry profiles one T cell receptor (beta chain) with its context. Its antigen is unidentified. The data were obtained in a study of T-cell reconstitution after alpha-beta-depleted transplantation in children. CDR3 size: 16 residues. V dropped 5 bases and J dropped 7; count of bases not matched to a gene: 9. CDR1 and CDR2 from the germline V gene are SGHTA and FQGNSA. Study-level points and caveats: Several hundred graft clones that had expanded were reportedly the source of alpha-beta T cells about two months after transplant. When one year had passed after transplant, most T-cell counts and diversity came from newly produced T cells. Some patients owed their high day-60 TCRbeta diversity to surviving recipient T cells and thymic progenitors.

For TCRbeta, the library was prepared with unique molecular identifiers. One entry per CDR3 protein, called by TCRdb with MiXCR from the PCR reads. The sample has just over 950,000 distinct CDR3 sequences; about 30% are singletons. The chain recombines TRBV7-2 with TRBJ2-1; TRBD2 matches 12 bases. This sequence was found in a boy in the first two years of life who had a stem cell transplant for SCID, so the T cells may come from the graft donor. The sequences come from PBMCs, mostly from graft donor cells, collected 360 days after TCRalphabeta/CD19-depleted stem cell transplant. The CDR3 region is CASSGASGGARNEQFF. In DNA, the CDR3 is TGTGCCAGCAGCGGAGCTAGCGGGGGGGCCCGGAATGAGCAGTTCTTC.